This is a list of T cell receptor beta chains from one sample in a study of T cells expressing NK-cell markers. TCRdb re-called the 5' RACE reads and gives one entry per CDR3 protein, without DNA. The sample's table shows about 390,000 distinct CDR3 sequences. The sequenced sample consisted of blood T cells: a sorted CD56 or NKG2C T cell subset, CD4+ or CD8+ T cells, or bulk PBMC T cells (not recorded which). The receptor source for this set is a woman in her 50s in good health. CDR3s include the opening cysteine and the closing phenylalanine or tryptophan.

>TRBV6-6|TRBJ1-5
CASSYQNQPQHF
>TRBV5-6|TRBJ1-1
CASRMVVGNTEAFF
>TRBV6-5|TRBJ2-3
CASSNRVNTQYF
>TRBV20-1|TRBJ1-3
CSAPRGNTIYF
>TRBV5-1|TRBJ2-2
CASSFQTSPPGELFF
>TRBV7-9|TRBJ2-7
CASSETGAVVGQYF
>TRBV12-3/TRBV12-4|TRBJ1-1
CASSFTSGARTEAFF
>TRBV6-5|TRBJ1-2
CASTTGGGYGYTF
>TRBV7-9|TRBJ2-7
CASSSAVFSNEQYF
>TRBV18|TRBJ2-7
CASSPYGTGPYEQYF
>TRBV5-6|TRBJ2-3
CASSDPTRTSTDTQYF
>TRBV6-6|TRBJ2-2
CASSYPTGATGELFF
>TRBV19|TRBJ2-1
CASMQEGRNEQFF